This T cell receptor (beta chain) derives from a study of blood T cells in healthy people across ages. This CDR3 has 15 amino acids. The germline gives CDR1 DFQATT, CDR2 SNEGSKA (reference sequence). The junction had 6 bases not matched to a gene; V was cut back by 3 bases and J by 2 bases. Sample-barcoded 5' priming and a J-beta primer mix drove a second PCR of about 6 to 12 cycles. In TCRdb, the 5' RACE reads were re-called with MiXCR into one record per CDR3 protein. This table holds over 950,000 distinct CDR3 sequences, 35% to 45% found once. The V call is TRBV20-1, the J call TRBJ1-3; 8 nucleotides agree with TRBD1. Sequencing was performed on blood. The sequence derives from a man between 18 and 29 years old in good health. DNA of the CDR3: TGCAGTGCTAGGGACAGGGTTCACACTGGAAACACCATATATTTT. Its translation is CSARDRVHTGNTIYF.